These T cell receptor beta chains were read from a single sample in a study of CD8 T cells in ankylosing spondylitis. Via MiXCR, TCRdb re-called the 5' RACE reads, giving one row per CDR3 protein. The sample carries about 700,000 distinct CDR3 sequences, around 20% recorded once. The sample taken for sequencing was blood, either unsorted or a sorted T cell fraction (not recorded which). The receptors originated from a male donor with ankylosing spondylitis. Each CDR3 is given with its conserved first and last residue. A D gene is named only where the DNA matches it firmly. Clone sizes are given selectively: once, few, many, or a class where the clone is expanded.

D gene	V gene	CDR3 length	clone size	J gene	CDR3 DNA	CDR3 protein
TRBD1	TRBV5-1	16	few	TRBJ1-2	TGCGCCAGCAGCTTGGCTCCTGGACAGGATGGGTATGGCTACACCTTC	CASSLAPGQDGYGYTF
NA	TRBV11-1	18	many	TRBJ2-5	TGTGCCAGCAGCTCCCTCTCCCCGGGGCACGCGGGTAGGGAGACCCAGTACTTC	CASSSLSPGHAGRETQYF
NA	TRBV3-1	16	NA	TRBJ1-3	TGTGCCAGCAGCCAAATCTACGGATACTCTGGAAACACCATATATTTT	CASSQIYGYSGNTIYF
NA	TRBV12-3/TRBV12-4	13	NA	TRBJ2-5	TGTGCCAGCAGTTCAGGGACCGCGGAGACCCAGTACTTC	CASSSGTAETQYF
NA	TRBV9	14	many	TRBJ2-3	TGTGCCAGCAGCGTCGGGTACGGCACAGATACGCAGTATTTT	CASSVGYGTDTQYF
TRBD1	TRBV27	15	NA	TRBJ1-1	TGTGCCAGCAGGACTACAGGGGGGGTTAGCACTGAAGCTTTCTTT	CASRTTGGVSTEAFF
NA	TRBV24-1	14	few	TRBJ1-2	TGTGCCACCAGTACCGGACAGACTAACTATGGCTACACCTTC	CATSTGQTNYGYTF
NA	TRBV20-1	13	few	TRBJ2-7	TGCAGTGCTAGTCGACTGCCCTTGTACGAGCAGTACTTC	CSASRLPLYEQYF
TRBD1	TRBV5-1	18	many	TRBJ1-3	TGCGCCAGCAGCAAAAGTATCACAGGGGGCTCGACTGGAAACACCATATATTTT	CASSKSITGGSTGNTIYF
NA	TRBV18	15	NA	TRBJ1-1	TGTGCCAGCTCACTGGCCGACACGGCGTACACTGAAGCTTTCTTT	CASSLADTAYTEAFF
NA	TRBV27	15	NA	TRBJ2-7	TGTGCCACCGGGCACGCGTGGGGTGGACCGCTCGAGCAGTACTTC	CATGHAWGGPLEQYF
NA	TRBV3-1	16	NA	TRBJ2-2	TGTGCCAGCAGCCAAAATCCTGGCCCGACCACCGGGGAGCTGTTTTTT	CASSQNPGPTTGELFF
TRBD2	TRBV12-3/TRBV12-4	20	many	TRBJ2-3	TGTGCCAGCAGTCGACCAACTAGCGGGGGGGCCGGCCCGAGGGTTCATACGCAGTATTTT	CASSRPTSGGAGPRVHTQYF
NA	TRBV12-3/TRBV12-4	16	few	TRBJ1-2	TGTGCCAGCAGTTGTGAAAGGACCCCCTCGACCTATGGCTACACCTTC	CASSCERTPSTYGYTF
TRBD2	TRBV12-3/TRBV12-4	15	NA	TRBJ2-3	TGTGCCAGCAGTTTAACGGGGGGGAACACAGATACGCAGTATTTT	CASSLTGGNTDTQYF
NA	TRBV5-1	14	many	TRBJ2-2	TGTGCCAGCAGCCGGGGAACGAACACCGGGGAGCTGTTTTTT	CASSRGTNTGELFF
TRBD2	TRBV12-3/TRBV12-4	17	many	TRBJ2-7	TGTGCCAGCAGCCCGCCGGGACTAGCGGGCGTGGGTTACGAGCAGTACTTC	CASSPPGLAGVGYEQYF
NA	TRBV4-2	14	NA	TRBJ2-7	TGTGCCAGCAGCCTTGGGGAACTAGAAGGCGAGCAGTACTTC	CASSLGELEGEQYF
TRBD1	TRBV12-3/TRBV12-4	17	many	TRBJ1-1	TGTGCCAGCACCCCCCCGGGACAGGGGTTGATGAACACTGAAGCTTTCTTT	CASTPPGQGLMNTEAFF
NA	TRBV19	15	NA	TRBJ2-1	TGTGCCAGTCGCCCCGGGCCCGCAACCTACAATGAGCAGTTCTTC	CASRPGPATYNEQFF
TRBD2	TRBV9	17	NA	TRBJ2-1	TGTGCCAGCAGCCCCCGACTAGCGGGAGGGGGCCAATGGGAGCAGTTCTTC	CASSPRLAGGGQWEQFF
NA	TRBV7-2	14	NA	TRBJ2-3	TGTGCCAGCCATAGCCCTGGGAGGGGGGATACGCAGTATTTT	CASHSPGRGDTQYF
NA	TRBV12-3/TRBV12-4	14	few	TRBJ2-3	TGTGCCAGCAGTTTAAGGGAAGACACAGATACGCAGTATTTT	CASSLREDTDTQYF
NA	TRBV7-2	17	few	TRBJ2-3	TGTGCCAGCAGCTTAGCCGCGTCTAGCGCCAGCACAGATACGCAGTATTTT	CASSLAASSASTDTQYF
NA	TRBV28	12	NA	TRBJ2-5	TGTGCCACCTCCGGGAACTTAGAGACCCAGTACTTC	CATSGNLETQYF
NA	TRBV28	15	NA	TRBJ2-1	TGTGCCAGCAGTTTCTTTACAGTCCCCAAGAATGAGCAGTTCTTC	CASSFFTVPKNEQFF
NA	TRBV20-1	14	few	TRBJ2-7	TGCAGTGCTAGAGCGGTCAGGGCAGGGTACGAGCAGTACTTC	CSARAVRAGYEQYF
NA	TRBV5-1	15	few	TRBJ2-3	TGCGCCAGCAGCGTACTTCCCGACAGCACAGATACGCAGTATTTT	CASSVLPDSTDTQYF
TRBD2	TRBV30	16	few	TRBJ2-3	TGTGCCTGGAGCTCACTAGCGGGGGTGGTCATGCATACGCAGTATTTT	CAWSSLAGVVMHTQYF
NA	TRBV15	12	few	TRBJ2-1	TGTGCCACCAGCAGATTGGACAATGAGCAGTTCTTC	CATSRLDNEQFF
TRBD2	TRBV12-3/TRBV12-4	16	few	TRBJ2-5	TGTGCCAGCAGTTTGGCTAGCGGGGGGCACCAAGAGACCCAGTACTTC	CASSLASGGHQETQYF
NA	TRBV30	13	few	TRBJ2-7	TGTGCCTGGAGTAAGGAGACAGCCTACGAGCAGTACTTC	CAWSKETAYEQYF
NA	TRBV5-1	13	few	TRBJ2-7	TGCGCCAGCAGCGCTGATGGTTCCTACGAGCAGTACTTC	CASSADGSYEQYF
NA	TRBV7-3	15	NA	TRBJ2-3	TGTGCCAGCAGCACCCGAGGGGGGAACACAGATACGCAGTATTTT	CASSTRGGNTDTQYF
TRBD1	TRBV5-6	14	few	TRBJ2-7	TGTGCCAGCAGCTACACGGACAGGAACTACGAGCAGTACTTC	CASSYTDRNYEQYF
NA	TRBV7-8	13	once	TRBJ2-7	TGTGCCAGCAGCGCCCTGGGGCCGGGGGAGCAGTACTTC	CASSALGPGEQYF
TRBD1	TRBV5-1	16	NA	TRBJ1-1	TGCGCCAGCAGCTTAGCTGGGACAGGGGAGAACACTGAAGCTTTCTTT	CASSLAGTGENTEAFF
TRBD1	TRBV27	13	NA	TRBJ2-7	TGTGCCAGCAGTCAAGGACAGGCCCACGAGCAGTACTTC	CASSQGQAHEQYF
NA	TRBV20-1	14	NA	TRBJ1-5	TGCAGTGCCGATGCCGGGGGTAGCAATCAGCCCCAGCATTTT	CSADAGGSNQPQHF
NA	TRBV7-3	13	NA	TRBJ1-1	TGTGCCAGCAGCTTAGACACGGGCACTGAAGCTTTCTTT	CASSLDTGTEAFF
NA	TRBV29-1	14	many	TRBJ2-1	TGCAGCGTTGAAGAGGGGGTCTCCTACAATGAGCAGTTCTTC	CSVEEGVSYNEQFF
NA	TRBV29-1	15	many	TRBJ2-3	TGCAGCGTGTCTGGGGGGGGCCTTAGCACAGATACGCAGTATTTT	CSVSGGGLSTDTQYF
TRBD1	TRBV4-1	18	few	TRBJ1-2	TGCGCCAGCAGCCAAGTAATGGGACAGGGGGCTTACAGCTATGGCTACACCTTC	CASSQVMGQGAYSYGYTF
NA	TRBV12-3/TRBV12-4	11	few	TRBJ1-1	TGTGCCAGCAGTTCCCAGACGGAAGCTTTCTTT	CASSSQTEAFF
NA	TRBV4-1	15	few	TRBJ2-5	TGCGCCAGCCGGCCCACACCGCAGACGTCGGAGACCCAGTACTTC	CASRPTPQTSETQYF
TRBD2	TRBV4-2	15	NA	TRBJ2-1	TGTGCCAGCAGCCAAGTTGCGGGAGGGGTGAGTGAGCAGTTCTTC	CASSQVAGGVSEQFF
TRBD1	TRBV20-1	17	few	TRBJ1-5	TGCAGTGCTAGAGATACGAGTCGGGACAGGTACAATCAGCCCCAGCATTTT	CSARDTSRDRYNQPQHF
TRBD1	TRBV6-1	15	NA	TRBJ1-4	TGTGCCAGCAGTCTTACGAAGACAGGGTCTGAAAAACTGTTTTTT	CASSLTKTGSEKLFF
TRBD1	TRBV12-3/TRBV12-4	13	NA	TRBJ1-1	TGTGCCAGCAGGATCGACAGGGAAACTGAAGCTTTCTTT	CASRIDRETEAFF
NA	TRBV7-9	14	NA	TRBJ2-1	TGTGCCAGCAGCTTAGCGGGAATCCGGGCTGAGCAGTTCTTC	CASSLAGIRAEQFF
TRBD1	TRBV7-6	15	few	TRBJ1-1	TGTGCCAGCAGCTTAGGGGCAGACAGGGTCACTGAAGCTTTCTTT	CASSLGADRVTEAFF
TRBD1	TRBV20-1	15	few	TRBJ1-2	TGCAGTGCTAGAGACCACCGCGGGACAGGCTATGGCTACACCTTC	CSARDHRGTGYGYTF
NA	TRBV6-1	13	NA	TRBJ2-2	TGTGCCAGCAGCGGCACGGGCACCGGGGAGCTGTTTTTT	CASSGTGTGELFF
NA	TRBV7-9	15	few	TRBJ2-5	TGTGCCAGCAGCTTAGCTGAGGCAGGCCAAGAGACCCAGTACTTC	CASSLAEAGQETQYF
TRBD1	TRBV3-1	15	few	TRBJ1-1	TGTGCCAGCAGCCAGGGCGACAGGGTCTACACTGAAGCTTTCTTT	CASSQGDRVYTEAFF